The present T cell receptor beta chain was sequenced within a study of T cells in Graves' hyperthyroidism and ophthalmopathy. There are many counts of this clonotype. The antigen remains undetermined. Hyperthyroidism was newly diagnosed in patients aged 18 to 65 (duration under 2 months). J gave up 2 bases and V 7 bases, and 9 bases lay outside the gene matches. The CDR3 sequence is 14 residues long. Germline V CDR1 and CDR2: SQVTM, ANQGSEA. Study conclusions and caveats: From stable hyperthyroidism, ophthalmopathy was set apart by a 13 V-J model. Ophthalmopathy, which appeared later, was predicted by the model a median 6.5 months before onset.

TCR beta CDR3 regions were amplified from RNA transcripts. A first-round RT-PCR of the TCR CDR3 used the HTBI primer set. Using its own MiXCR run on the multiplex PCR reads, TCRdb lists one record per CDR3 protein. The sample comprises roughly 98,000 distinct CDR3 sequences, roughly 39% of which are singletons, and roughly 10% rests with the top ten. The specimen sequenced was peripheral blood or thyroid tissue (not recorded which). This rearrangement joins TRBV29-1 to TRBJ1-1; 8 bases align to TRBD1. The source of this sequence is a woman in her thirties with Graves' hyperthyroidism. The CDR3 sequence is CSAEPGTGNTEAFF. Here the CDR3 DNA reads TGCAGCGCCGAACCCGGGACAGGTAACACTGAAGCTTTCTTT. Variable domain in full (rest from reference TRBV29-1 and TRBJ1-1): SAVISQKPSRDICQRGTSLTIQCQVDSQVTMMFWYRQQPGQSLTLIATANQGSEATYESGFVIDKFPISRPNLTFSTLTVSNMSPEDSSIYLCSAEPGTGNTEAFFGQGTRLTVV.